This note documents a single TCR beta chain sequence. The data belong to a study of CD8 T cells in Susac syndrome. Reverse transcription of 0.5 to 1 ug RNA was carried out with random hexamers. One entry per CDR3 protein, called by TCRdb with MiXCR from the immunoSEQ multiplex PCR reads. The repertoire includes about 150,000 distinct CDR3 sequences, 95% of them detected once, and 0.16% sits in the top ten. CDR1 SQVTM and CDR2 ANQGSEA come from the germline V gene. CDR3 size: 13 residues. J was trimmed by 8 bases and V by 3 bases; bases with no gene match: 7. V and J are TRBV29-1 and TRBJ1-2; 9 bases fit TRBD1. The clonotype originates from a human donor with Susac syndrome. The material sequenced was CD4+ T cells from PBMCs. The CDR3 DNA reads as TGCAGCGTTGATACAGGGGGCTCAAGCGGCTACACCTTC. Amino acid sequence: CSVDTGGSSGYTF.